The sequence of this T cell receptor (beta chain) was determined in a study of CD8 T cells in Susac syndrome. The study's findings and limits: The study admitted that it had a relatively small number of individuals in its TCR sequencing and HLA analysis.

Worth noting for this clonotype: Its antigen remains unknown.

RNA was extracted with the RNeasy kit, and a quantity of roughly 0.45 to 1 ug was reverse transcribed using random hexamers. Amplification of TCR beta CDR3 used immunoSEQ multiplex PCR across 54 Vbeta and 13 Jbeta. One entry per CDR3 protein results from TCRdb running MiXCR on the immunoSEQ multiplex PCR reads. The sample yields about 250,000 distinct CDR3 sequences, over 85% seen once. Sequencing of TCR beta, carried out with a high-throughput approach, was applied to CD8+ and CD4+ T cells from the blood. Trimming cost V 6 bases and J 2 bases; bases outside gene matches: 6. Germline CDR1 and CDR2: MNHEY and SVGAGI. The CDR3 totals 15 residues.

The V gene is TRBV6-5, the J gene TRBJ2-1; 8 nucleotides align to TRBD2. Sequenced: CD4+ T cells from PBMCs. The clonotype comes from a human donor with multiple sclerosis. CDR3 region: CASRPGGRPYNEQFF. In DNA, the CDR3 is TGTGCCAGCAGGCCCGGCGGGAGGCCCTACAATGAGCAGTTCTTC.